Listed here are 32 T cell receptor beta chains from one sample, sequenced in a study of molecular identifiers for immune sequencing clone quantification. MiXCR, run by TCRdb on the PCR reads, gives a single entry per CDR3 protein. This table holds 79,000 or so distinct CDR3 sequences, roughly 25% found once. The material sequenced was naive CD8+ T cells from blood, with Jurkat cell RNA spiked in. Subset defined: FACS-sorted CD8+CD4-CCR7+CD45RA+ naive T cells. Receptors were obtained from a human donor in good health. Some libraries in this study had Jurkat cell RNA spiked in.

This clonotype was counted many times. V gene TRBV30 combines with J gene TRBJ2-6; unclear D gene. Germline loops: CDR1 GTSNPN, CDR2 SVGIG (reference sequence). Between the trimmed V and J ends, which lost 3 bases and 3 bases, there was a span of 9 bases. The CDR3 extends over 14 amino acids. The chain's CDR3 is CAWSPDGGANVLTF. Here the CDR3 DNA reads TGTGCCTGGAGCCCAGATGGTGGGGCCAACGTCCTGACTTTC.

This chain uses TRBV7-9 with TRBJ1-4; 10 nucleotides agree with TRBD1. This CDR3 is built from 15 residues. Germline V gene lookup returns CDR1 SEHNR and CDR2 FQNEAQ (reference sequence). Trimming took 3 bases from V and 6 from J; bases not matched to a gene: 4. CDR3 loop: CASSFSGTGDEKLFF. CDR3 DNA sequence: TGTGCCAGCAGCTTTTCCGGGACAGGGGATGAAAAACTGTTTTTT.

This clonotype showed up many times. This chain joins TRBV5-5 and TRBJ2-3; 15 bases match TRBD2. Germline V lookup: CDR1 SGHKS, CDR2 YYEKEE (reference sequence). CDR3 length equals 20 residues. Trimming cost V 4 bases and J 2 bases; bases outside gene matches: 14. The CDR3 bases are TGTGCCAGCAGCCATAAACCTGGGACTAGCGGGGGGTTTTACACAGATACGCAGTATTTT. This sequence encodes CASSHKPGTSGGFYTDTQYF.

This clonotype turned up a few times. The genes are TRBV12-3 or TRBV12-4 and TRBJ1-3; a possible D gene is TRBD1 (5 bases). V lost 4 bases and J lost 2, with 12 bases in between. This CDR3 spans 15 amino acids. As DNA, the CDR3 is TGTGCCAGCAGTTACCTCCGGGACCCTGGAAACACCATATATTTT. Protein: CASSYLRDPGNTIYF.

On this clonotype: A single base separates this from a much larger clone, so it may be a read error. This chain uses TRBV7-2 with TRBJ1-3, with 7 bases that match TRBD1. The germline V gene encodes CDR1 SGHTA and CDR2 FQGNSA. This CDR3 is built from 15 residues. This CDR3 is CASSLTGDSGNPIYF. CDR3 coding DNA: TGTGCCAGCAGCTTAACAGGGGACTCTGGAAACCCCATATATTTT. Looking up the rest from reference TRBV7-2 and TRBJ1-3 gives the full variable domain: GAGVSQSPSNKVTEKGKDVELRCDPISGHTALYWYRQSLGQGLEFLIYFQGNSAPDKSGLPSDRFSAERTGGSVSTLTIQRTQQEDSAVYLCASSLTGDSGNPIYFGEGSWLTVV.

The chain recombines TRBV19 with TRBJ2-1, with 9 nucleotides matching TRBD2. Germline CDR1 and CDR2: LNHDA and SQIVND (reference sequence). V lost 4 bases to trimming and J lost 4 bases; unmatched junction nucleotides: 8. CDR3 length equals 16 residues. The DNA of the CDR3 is TGTGCCAGTAGTAATGGCGGGAGGGCCTCATACAATGAGCAGTTCTTC. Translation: CASSNGGRASYNEQFF.

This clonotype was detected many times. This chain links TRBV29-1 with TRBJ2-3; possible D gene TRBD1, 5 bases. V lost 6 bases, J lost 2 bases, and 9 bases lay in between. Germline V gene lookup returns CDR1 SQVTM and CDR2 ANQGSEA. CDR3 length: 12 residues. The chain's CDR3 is CSVRQITDTQYF. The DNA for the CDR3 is TGCAGCGTGCGACAGATCACAGATACGCAGTATTTT.

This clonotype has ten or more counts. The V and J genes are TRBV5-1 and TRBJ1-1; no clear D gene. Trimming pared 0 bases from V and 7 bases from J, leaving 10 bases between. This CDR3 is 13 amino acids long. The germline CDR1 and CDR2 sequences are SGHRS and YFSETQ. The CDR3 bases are TGCGCCAGCAGCTTGGCACGGGATTTTGAAGCTTTCTTT. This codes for CASSLARDFEAFF.

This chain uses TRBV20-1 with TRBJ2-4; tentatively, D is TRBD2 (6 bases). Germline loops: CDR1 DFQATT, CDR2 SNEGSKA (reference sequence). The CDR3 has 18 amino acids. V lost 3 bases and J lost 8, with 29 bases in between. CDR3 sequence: CSARGFVGIPVRRDIQYF. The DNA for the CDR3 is TGCAGTGCTAGGGGGTTTGTAGGGATACCAGTGAGGAGGGACATTCAGTACTTC.

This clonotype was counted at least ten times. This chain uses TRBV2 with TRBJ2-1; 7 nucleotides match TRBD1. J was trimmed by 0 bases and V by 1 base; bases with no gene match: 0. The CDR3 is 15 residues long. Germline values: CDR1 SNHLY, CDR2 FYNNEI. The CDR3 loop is CASSEGQGSYNEQFF. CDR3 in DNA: TGTGCCAGCAGTGAAGGACAGGGCTCCTACAATGAGCAGTTCTTC.

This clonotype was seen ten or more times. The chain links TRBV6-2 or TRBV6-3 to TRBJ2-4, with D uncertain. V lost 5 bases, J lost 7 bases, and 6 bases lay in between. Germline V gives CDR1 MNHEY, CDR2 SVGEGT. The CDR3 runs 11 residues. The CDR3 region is CASSGLNIQYF. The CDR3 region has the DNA TGTGCCAGCAGTGGGTTGAACATTCAGTACTTC.

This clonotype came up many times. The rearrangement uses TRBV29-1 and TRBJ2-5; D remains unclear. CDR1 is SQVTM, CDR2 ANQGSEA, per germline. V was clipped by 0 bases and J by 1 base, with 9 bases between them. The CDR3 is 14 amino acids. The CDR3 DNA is TGCAGCGTTGAAGATCTTACAGTCCAAGAGACCCAGTACTTC. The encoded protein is CSVEDLTVQETQYF.

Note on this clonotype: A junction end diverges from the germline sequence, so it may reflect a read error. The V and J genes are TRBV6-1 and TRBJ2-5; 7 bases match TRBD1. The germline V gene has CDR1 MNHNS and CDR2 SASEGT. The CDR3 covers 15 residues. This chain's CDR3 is CASSGWDSGKEPQYF. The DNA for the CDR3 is TGTGCCAGCAGTGGGTGGGACAGTGGGAAAGAGCCCCAGTACTTC.

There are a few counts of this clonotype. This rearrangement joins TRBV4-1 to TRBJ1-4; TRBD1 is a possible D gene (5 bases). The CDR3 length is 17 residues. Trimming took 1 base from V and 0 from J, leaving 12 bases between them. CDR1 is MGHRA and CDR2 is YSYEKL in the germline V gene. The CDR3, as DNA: TGCGCCAGCAGCCAAGGTTGGTCGGACACAACTAATGAAAAACTGTTTTTT. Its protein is CASSQGWSDTTNEKLFF.

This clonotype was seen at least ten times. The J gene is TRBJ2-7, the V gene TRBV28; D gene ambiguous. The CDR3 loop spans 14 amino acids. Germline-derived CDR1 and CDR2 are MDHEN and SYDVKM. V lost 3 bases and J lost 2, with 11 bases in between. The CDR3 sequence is CASSFPHLPYEQYF. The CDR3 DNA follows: TGTGCCAGCAGTTTTCCCCATCTGCCCTACGAGCAGTACTTC.

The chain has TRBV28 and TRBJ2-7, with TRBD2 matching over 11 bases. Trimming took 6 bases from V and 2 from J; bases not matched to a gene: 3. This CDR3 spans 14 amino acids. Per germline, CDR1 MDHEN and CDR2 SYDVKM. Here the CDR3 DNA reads TGTGCCAGCAGCATAGCGGGGGGGGCCTACGAGCAGTACTTC. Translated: CASSIAGGAYEQYF. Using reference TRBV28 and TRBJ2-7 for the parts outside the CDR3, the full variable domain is DVKVTQSSRYLVKRTGEKVFLECVQDMDHENMFWYRQDPGLGLRLIYFSYDVKMKEKGDIPEGYSVSREKKERFSLILESASTNQTSMYLCASSIAGGAYEQYFGPGTRLTVT.

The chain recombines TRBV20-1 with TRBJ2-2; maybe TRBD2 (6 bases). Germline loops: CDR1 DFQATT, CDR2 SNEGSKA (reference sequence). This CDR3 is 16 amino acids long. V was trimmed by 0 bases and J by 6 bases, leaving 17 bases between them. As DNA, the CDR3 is TGCAGTGCTAGAGATTCGGGGAGGACATATCCCGGGGAGCTGTTTTTT. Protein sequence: CSARDSGRTYPGELFF.

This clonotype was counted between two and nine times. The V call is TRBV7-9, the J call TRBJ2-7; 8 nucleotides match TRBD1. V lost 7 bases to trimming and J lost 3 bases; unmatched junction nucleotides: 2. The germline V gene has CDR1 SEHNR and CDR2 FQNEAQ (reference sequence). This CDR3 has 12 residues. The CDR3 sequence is CASKGQGYEQYF. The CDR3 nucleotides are TGTGCCAGCAAAGGACAGGGCTACGAGCAGTACTTC.

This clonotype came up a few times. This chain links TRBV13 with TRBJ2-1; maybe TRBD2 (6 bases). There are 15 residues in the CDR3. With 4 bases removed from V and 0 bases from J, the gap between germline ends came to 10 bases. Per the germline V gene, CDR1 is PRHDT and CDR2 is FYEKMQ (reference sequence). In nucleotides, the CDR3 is TGTGCCAGCAGCTCCGAAGCGGGCTCCTACAATGAGCAGTTCTTC. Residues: CASSSEAGSYNEQFF. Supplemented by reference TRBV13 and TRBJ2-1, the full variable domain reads AAGVIQSPRHLIKEKRETATLKCYPIPRHDTVYWYQQGPGQDPQFLISFYEKMQSDKGSIPDRFSAQQFSDYHSELNMSSLELGDSALYFCASSSEAGSYNEQFFGPGTRLTVL.

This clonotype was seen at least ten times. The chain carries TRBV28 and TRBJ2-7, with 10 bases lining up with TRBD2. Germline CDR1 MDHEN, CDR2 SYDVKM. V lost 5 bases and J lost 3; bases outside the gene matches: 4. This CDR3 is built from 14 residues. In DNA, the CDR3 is TGTGCCAGCAGTCCCCGGACTAGCGGCTACGAGCAGTACTTC. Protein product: CASSPRTSGYEQYF.

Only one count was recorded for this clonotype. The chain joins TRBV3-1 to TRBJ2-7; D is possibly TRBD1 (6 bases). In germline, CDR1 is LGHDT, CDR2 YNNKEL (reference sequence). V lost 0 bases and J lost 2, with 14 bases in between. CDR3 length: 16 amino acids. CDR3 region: CASSQEWGPKPYEQYF. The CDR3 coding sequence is TGTGCCAGCAGCCAAGAGTGGGGGCCCAAACCCTACGAGCAGTACTTC.

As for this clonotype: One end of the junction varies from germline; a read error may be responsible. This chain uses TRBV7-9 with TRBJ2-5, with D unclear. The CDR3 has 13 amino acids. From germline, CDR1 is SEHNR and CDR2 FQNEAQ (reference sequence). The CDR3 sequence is CASSPSTLEPQYF. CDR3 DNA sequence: TGTGCCAGCAGCCCATCCACCCTAGAGCCCCAGTACTTC.

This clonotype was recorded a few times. CDR3 protein: CASSLPGLRNTEAFF. CDR3 DNA: TGTGCCAGCAGCTTACCGGGACTCAGGAACACTGAAGCTTTCTTT. The gene calls are TRBV7-9 and TRBJ1-1; TRBD1 is a possible D gene (5 bases). V was pared by 2 bases and J by 1 base, with 11 bases between. Germline CDR1 and CDR2: SEHNR and FQNEAQ (reference sequence). The length of the CDR3 is 15 residues.

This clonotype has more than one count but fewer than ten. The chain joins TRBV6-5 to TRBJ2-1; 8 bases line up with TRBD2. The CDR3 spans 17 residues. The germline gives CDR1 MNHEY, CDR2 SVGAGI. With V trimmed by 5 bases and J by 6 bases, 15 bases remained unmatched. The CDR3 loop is CASSARTSPSYFNEQFF. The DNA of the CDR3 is TGTGCCAGCAGTGCTCGGACTAGCCCTTCTTACTTCAATGAGCAGTTCTTC.

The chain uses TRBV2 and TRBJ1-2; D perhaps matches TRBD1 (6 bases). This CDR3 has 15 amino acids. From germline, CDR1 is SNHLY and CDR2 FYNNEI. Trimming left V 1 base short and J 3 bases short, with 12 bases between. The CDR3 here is CASSEGRWTDYGYTF. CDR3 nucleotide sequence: TGTGCCAGCAGTGAAGGGCGGTGGACAGACTATGGCTACACCTTC. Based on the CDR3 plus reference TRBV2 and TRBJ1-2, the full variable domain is EPEVTQTPSHQVTQMGQEVILRCVPISNHLYFYWYRQILGQKVEFLVSFYNNEISEKSEIFDDQFSVERPDGSNFTLKIRSTKLEDSAMYFCASSEGRWTDYGYTFGSGTRLTVV.

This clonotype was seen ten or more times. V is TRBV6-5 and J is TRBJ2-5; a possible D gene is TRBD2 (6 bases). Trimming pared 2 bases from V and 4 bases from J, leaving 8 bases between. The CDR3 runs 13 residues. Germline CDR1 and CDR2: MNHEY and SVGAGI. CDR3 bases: TGTGCCAGCAGTTACGGAGGGTCAGAGACCCAGTACTTC. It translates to CASSYGGSETQYF.

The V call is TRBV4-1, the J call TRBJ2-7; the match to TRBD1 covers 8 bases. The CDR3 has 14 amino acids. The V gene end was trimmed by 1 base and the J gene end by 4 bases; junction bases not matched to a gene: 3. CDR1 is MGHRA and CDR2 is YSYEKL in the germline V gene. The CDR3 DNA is TGCGCCAGCAGCCAAGTAGACAGGGGTTACGAGCAGTACTTC. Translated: CASSQVDRGYEQYF.

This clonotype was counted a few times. Here the CDR3 DNA reads TGCAGTGCTAGGACTCCCAGGGAGGGGGTACCCTACGAGCAGTACTTC. This gives the protein CSARTPREGVPYEQYF. The V and J genes are TRBV20-1 and TRBJ2-7; the D gene is possibly TRBD2 (7 bases). Germline CDR1 reads DFQATT; CDR2 reads SNEGSKA (reference sequence). V lost 3 bases and J 2 bases, leaving 20 bases between the germline ends. This CDR3 is built from 16 residues.

The CDR3 is CASRMDSPEAFF. The CDR3 nucleotides are TGTGCCAGCAGAATGGACAGCCCCGAAGCTTTCTTT. The V call is TRBV2, the J call TRBJ1-1; possibly TRBD1 for D (6 bases). The CDR3 is 12 residues long. The V gene lost 6 bases and the J gene lost 8 bases, with 13 bases spanning the gap. Germline V gene sequence: CDR1 SNHLY, CDR2 FYNNEI.

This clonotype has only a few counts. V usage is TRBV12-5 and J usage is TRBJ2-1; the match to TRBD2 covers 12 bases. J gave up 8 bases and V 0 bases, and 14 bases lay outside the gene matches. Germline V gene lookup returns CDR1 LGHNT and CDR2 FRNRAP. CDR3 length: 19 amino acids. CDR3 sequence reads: CASGLVATSGSPPDDEQFF. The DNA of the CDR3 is TGTGCTAGTGGTTTGGTAGCGACTAGCGGGAGCCCCCCCGACGATGAGCAGTTCTTC.

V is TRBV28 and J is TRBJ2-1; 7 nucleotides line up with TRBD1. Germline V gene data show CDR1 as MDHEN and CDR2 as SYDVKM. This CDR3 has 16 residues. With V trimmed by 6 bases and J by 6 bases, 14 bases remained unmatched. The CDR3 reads CASSVSPGQRINEQFF. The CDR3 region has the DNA TGTGCCAGCAGCGTTTCCCCGGGACAGAGAATCAATGAGCAGTTCTTC.

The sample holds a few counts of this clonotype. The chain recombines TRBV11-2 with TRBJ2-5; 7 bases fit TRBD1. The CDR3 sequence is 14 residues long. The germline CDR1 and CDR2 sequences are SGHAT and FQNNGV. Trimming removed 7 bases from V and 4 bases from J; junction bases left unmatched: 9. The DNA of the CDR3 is TGTGCCAGCAACCTTCGGGGACAGAGAGAGACCCAGTACTTC. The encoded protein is CASNLRGQRETQYF.